This entry concerns a single TCR beta chain. With 3 bases removed from V and 5 bases from J, the gap between germline ends came to 14 bases. Looked up from germline, CDR1 is LNHDA and CDR2 is SQIVND (reference sequence). This CDR3 contains 15 residues. The sample originates from a study of blood T cell repertoires in COVID-19. Study-level background: Collection of acute and convalescent COVID-19 samples took place in the United States, Italy and Spain. The analysed material was cDNA or gDNA that came from T cells, B-cell-depleted T cells, or PBMCs.

Authors' data handling: Scientists estimated how many nucleated cells there were by amplifying reference gene primers. Libraries were prepared by immunoSEQ multiplex PCR; TCRdb keeps only in-frame clonotypes and omits some of them. That table supplies the V and J calls and clone size; D and trimming were determined from the DNA. The table shows 150,000 to 200,000 clones, with 85% to 90% occurring only once. The chain carries TRBV19 and TRBJ1-5; D is unclear. This clonotype was sampled from a woman aged 80 or older in a cohort sampled during active or convalescent COVID-19. The source material was peripheral blood. For the CDR3, the DNA is TGTGCCAGTAGTATGGAGCTCGGGGTCCATCAGCCCCAGCATTTT. Its translation: CASSMELGVHQPQHF.